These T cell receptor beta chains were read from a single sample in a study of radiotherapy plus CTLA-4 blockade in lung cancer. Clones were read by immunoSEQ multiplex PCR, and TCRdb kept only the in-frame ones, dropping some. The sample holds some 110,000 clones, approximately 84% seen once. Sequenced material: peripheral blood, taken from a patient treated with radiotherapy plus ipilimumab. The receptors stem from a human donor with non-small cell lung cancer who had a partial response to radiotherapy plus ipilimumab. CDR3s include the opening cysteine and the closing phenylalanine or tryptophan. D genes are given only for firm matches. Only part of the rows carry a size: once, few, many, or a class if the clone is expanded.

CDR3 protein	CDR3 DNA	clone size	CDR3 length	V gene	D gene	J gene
CASTGGRAGSWEQYF	TGTGCCAGCACCGGGGGTCGCGCGGGGTCCTGGGAGCAGTACTTC	.	15	TRBV6-1	.	TRBJ2-7
CASSPLPLGAQGAFF	TGTGCCAGCTCACCACTCCCTCTGGGGGCGCAGGGAGCTTTCTTT	few	15	TRBV18	.	TRBJ1-1
CASSSLPQVDYGYTF	TGTGCCAGCAGTTCACTCCCTCAGGTGGACTATGGCTACACCTTC	.	15	TRBV6-5	.	TRBJ1-2
CASSVVYAAGGFRNEQFF	TGTGCCAGCAGCGTAGTATACGCGGCGGGAGGGTTTCGGAATGAGCAGTTCTTC	.	18	TRBV9	TRBD2	TRBJ2-1
CASRKTGVDYGYTF	TGTGCCAGTAGGAAGACAGGGGTAGACTATGGCTACACCTTC	.	14	TRBV19	TRBD1	TRBJ1-2
CASTPSGRALVGGELFF	TGTGCCAGCACTCCGAGCGGGAGGGCCCTCGTCGGCGGGGAGCTGTTTTTT	.	17	TRBV25-1	TRBD2	TRBJ2-2
CASSEQSSYNSPLHF	TGTGCCAGCAGTGAACAGAGCTCCTATAATTCACCCCTCCACTTT	.	15	TRBV6-4	.	TRBJ1-6
CASIGGTSTGELFF	TGCGCCAGCATCGGGGGAACCAGCACCGGGGAGCTGTTTTTT	.	14	TRBV5-1	.	TRBJ2-2
CATSLDRSSHYGYTF	TGTGCCACCAGCTTGGACAGGTCTTCTCACTATGGCTACACCTTC	.	15	TRBV15	TRBD1	TRBJ1-2
CASSYGTSGTYNEQFF	TGTGCCAGCAGTTACGGGACTAGCGGGACCTACAATGAGCAGTTCTTC	.	16	TRBV6-5	TRBD2	TRBJ2-1
CASTNLVSTEAFF	TGTGCCAGTACCAACCTAGTGAGCACTGAAGCTTTCTTT	few	13	TRBV19	.	TRBJ1-1
CASRDAMTGYYGYTF	TGTGCCAGCAGGGACGCCATGACAGGGTACTATGGCTACACCTTC	.	15	TRBV2	TRBD1	TRBJ1-2
CASSPDPGGAVWTQYF	TGTGCCAGCAGCCCGGACCCCGGGGGTGCGGTCTGGACCCAGTACTTC	.	16	TRBV7-8	.	TRBJ2-5
CASSIGTRVDYGYTF	TGTGCCAGCTCAATTGGAACACGGGTGGACTATGGCTACACCTTC	few	15	TRBV18	.	TRBJ1-2
CASSEGGRGEEAFF	TGCGCCAGCAGTGAGGGTGGACGGGGAGAGGAAGCTTTCTTT	once	14	TRBV10-2	.	TRBJ1-1
CASSFVPGQGADEQFF	TGTGCCAGCAGCTTTGTCCCGGGACAGGGGGCCGATGAGCAGTTCTTC	.	16	TRBV7-9	TRBD1	TRBJ2-1
CASSPGQGYGYTF	TGTGCCAGCAGCCCCGGACAGGGTTATGGCTACACCTTC	.	13	TRBV7-9	TRBD1	TRBJ1-2
CASSLGTGSTDTQYF	TGTGCCAGCAGCTTAGGCACAGGGAGCACAGATACGCAGTATTTT	.	15	TRBV7-9	.	TRBJ2-3
CASSQEGSGSGTDTQYF	TGCGCCAGCAGCCAAGAGGGTAGCGGGAGTGGGACAGATACGCAGTATTTT	.	17	TRBV4-1	TRBD2	TRBJ2-3
CASPPVASVSNEQFF	TGTGCCAGCCCGCCTGTGGCTAGCGTGTCCAATGAGCAGTTCTTC	.	15	TRBV18	.	TRBJ2-1
CASSQWGDRAYNEQFF	TGTGCCAGCAGTCAATGGGGGGACAGGGCCTACAATGAGCAGTTCTTC	.	16	TRBV9	TRBD1	TRBJ2-1
CASSPAVAGAYEQYF	TGCGCCAGCAGCCCGGCGGTAGCGGGAGCCTACGAGCAGTACTTC	.	15	TRBV5-1	TRBD2	TRBJ2-7
CASQSEGVAGELFF	TGTGCCAGCCAGAGCGAGGGAGTAGCCGGGGAGCTGTTTTTT	.	14	TRBV19	.	TRBJ2-2
CASSTGGLAYGYTF	TGTGCCAGCTCGACAGGGGGCTTAGCCTATGGCTACACCTTC	.	14	TRBV19	TRBD1	TRBJ1-2
CASSLAATDTQYF	TGTGCCAGCAGCTTAGCGGCCACAGATACGCAGTATTTT	.	13	TRBV7-9	.	TRBJ2-3
CASSITSGRVGELFF	TGTGCCAGCAGCATTACTAGCGGGAGAGTCGGGGAGCTGTTTTTT	.	15	TRBV7-2	TRBD2	TRBJ2-2
CASSPTGTGKTEAFF	TGTGCCAGCAGCCCTACAGGGACGGGTAAAACTGAAGCTTTCTTT	.	15	TRBV6-5	.	TRBJ1-1
CASSVEEGWRTNEKLFF	TGTGCCAGCAGCGTAGAGGAGGGGTGGAGAACTAATGAAAAACTGTTTTTT	.	17	TRBV9	.	TRBJ1-4
CATSRVFPALNNEQFF	TGTGCCACCAGCAGAGTGTTCCCTGCCCTAAACAATGAGCAGTTCTTC	.	16	TRBV15	.	TRBJ2-1
CASSQGTGGTYNEQFF	TGTGCCAGCTCACAAGGGACAGGAGGTACCTACAATGAGCAGTTCTTC	.	16	TRBV18	TRBD1	TRBJ2-1
CASSRTGPFGNTEAFF	TGTGCCAGCAGCAGGACAGGGCCGTTCGGGAACACTGAAGCTTTCTTT	.	16	TRBV28	TRBD1	TRBJ1-1
CASSLGWDRRNLNEKLFF	TGTGCCAGCAGCTTAGGGTGGGACAGGAGAAACCTTAATGAAAAACTGTTTTTT	.	18	TRBV7-2	TRBD1	TRBJ1-4
CASSYPDSYNEQFF	TGTGCCAGCAGTTATCCGGACAGCTACAATGAGCAGTTCTTC	.	14	TRBV6-6	.	TRBJ2-1
CASSPRLASYEQYF	TGTGCCAGCAGCCCCCGACTTGCGTCCTACGAGCAGTACTTC	.	14	TRBV28	.	TRBJ2-7
CASSQEWGGYGPTNTQYF	TGCGCCAGCAGCCAAGAATGGGGGGGTTATGGACCTACTAATACGCAGTATTTT	.	18	TRBV4-3	TRBD2	TRBJ2-3
CASSLGVFDTEAFF	TGTGCCAGCAGCCTAGGTGTTTTCGACACTGAAGCTTTCTTT	.	14	TRBV7-6	.	TRBJ1-1
CASSQDLTGQPLYEQYF	TGCGCCAGCAGCCAAGATTTGACAGGTCAACCCCTTTACGAGCAGTACTTC	.	17	TRBV4-1	.	TRBJ2-7
CASSLGSWGNQPQHF	TGTGCCAGCAGCTTGGGGAGTTGGGGCAATCAGCCCCAGCATTTT	.	15	TRBV5-5	.	TRBJ1-5
CASSTTLQGAQPQHF	TGTGCCAGCAGTACAACACTACAGGGGGCTCAGCCCCAGCATTTT	.	15	TRBV28	TRBD1	TRBJ1-5
CASSHGGSRSYNSPLHF	TGCGCCAGCAGCCACGGAGGCAGCCGCTCCTATAATTCACCCCTCCACTTT	.	17	TRBV4-3	.	TRBJ1-6
CASSYGTENTGELFF	TGTGCCAGCAGTTATGGGACAGAGAACACCGGGGAGCTGTTTTTT	.	15	TRBV6-6	TRBD1	TRBJ2-2
CASSLGRGVGYTF	TGCGCCAGCAGCTTGGGACGGGGTGTGGGCTACACCTTC	few	13	TRBV5-1	.	TRBJ1-2
CASSLPGGNTDTQYF	TGCGCCAGCAGCTTGCCAGGGGGGAACACAGATACGCAGTATTTT	.	15	TRBV5-1	.	TRBJ2-3
CASSPGWGLDPGEQYF	TGTGCCAGCAGCCCGGGCTGGGGACTAGACCCAGGCGAGCAGTACTTC	.	16	TRBV11-2	TRBD2	TRBJ2-7
CASSFSFGEQFF	TGTGCCAGCAGCTTTTCCTTCGGGGAGCAGTTCTTC	.	12	TRBV9	.	TRBJ2-1
CASSMRDVGEKLFF	TGTGCCAGTAGTATGCGGGATGTGGGGGAAAAACTGTTTTTT	few	14	TRBV19	.	TRBJ1-4
CASSTRQRQEAFF	TGTGCCAGCTCAACACGACAGAGGCAAGAAGCTTTCTTT	.	13	TRBV18	.	TRBJ1-1
CASSLALPGNTIYF	TGTGCCAGCAGCTTAGCACTTCCAGGAAACACCATATATTTT	.	14	TRBV7-9	.	TRBJ1-3
CASAVAHRSYEQYF	TGTGCCAGCGCGGTGGCACACCGCTCCTACGAGCAGTACTTC	.	14	TRBV19	.	TRBJ2-7
CASSQAAGRNQPQHF	TGCGCCAGCAGCCAGGCGGCAGGGCGCAATCAGCCCCAGCATTTT	.	15	TRBV4-3	.	TRBJ1-5
CASTEGAGVWNEQFF	TGTGCCAGCACCGAGGGGGCAGGGGTTTGGAATGAGCAGTTCTTC	.	15	TRBV6-5	TRBD1	TRBJ2-1